Following are 5 T cell receptor beta chains from one sample sequenced in a study of shared clonotypes between healthy human individuals. Data came from immunoSEQ multiplex PCR; TCRdb stores just in-frame clones and leaves some out. The table shows roughly 2.2 million clones, with approximately 90% occurring only once. Specimen: naive CD4+ T cells from PBMCs. This sample's subset: CD45RA+ positively selected. The receptors stem from a man aged 18 to 29 in good health. Some clones in this sample may be carry-over from other donors' samples.

The chain joins TRBV28 to TRBJ1-1, with D maybe TRBD1 (6 bases). This CDR3 spans 15 amino acids. CDR1 and CDR2 from the germline V gene are MDHEN and SYDVKM. V lost 4 bases, J lost 2 bases, and 14 bases lay in between. CDR3 region: CASSSPGHINTEAFF. DNA of the CDR3: TGTGCCAGCAGTTCACCGGGACACATTAACACTGAAGCTTTCTTT.

The chain combines TRBV19 with TRBJ2-2; 8 bases align to TRBD2. The CDR3 consists of 15 residues. CDR1 is LNHDA and CDR2 is SQIVND in the germline V gene (reference sequence). V trimming: 9 bases; J trimming: 1 base; junction bases outside the gene matches: 7. The CDR3 spells CASRAGEVNTGELFF. CDR3 nucleotides: TGTGCCAGCCGAGCGGGAGAGGTGAACACCGGGGAGCTGTTTTTT. Together with reference TRBV19 and TRBJ2-2, the CDR3 gives the full variable domain: DGGITQSPKYLFRKEGQNVTLSCEQNLNHDAMYWYRQDPGQGLRLIYYSQIVNDFQKGDIAEGYSVSREKKESFPLTVTSAQKNPTAFYLCASRAGEVNTGELFFGEGSRLTVL.

This sequence joins TRBV5-1 and TRBJ1-2, with 8 bases identical to TRBD1. J lost 4 bases, V lost 8 bases, and 10 bases had no gene match. Germline assignment: CDR1 SGHRS and CDR2 YFSETQ. CDR3 length: 14 residues. The chain's CDR3 is CASSLTGGSYGYTF. CDR3 DNA sequence: TGCGCCAGTTCTCTAACAGGGGGAAGCTATGGCTACACCTTC. Together with reference TRBV5-1 and TRBJ1-2, the CDR3 gives the full variable domain: KAGVTQTPRYLIKTRGQQVTLSCSPISGHRSVSWYQQTPGQGLQFLFEYFSETQRNKGNFPGRFSGRQFSNSRSEMNVSTLELGDSALYLCASSLTGGSYGYTFGSGTRLTVV.

This clone was detected once. The chain recombines TRBV9 with TRBJ2-1; no firm D call. CDR3 length equals 13 residues. Germline CDR1 reads SGDLS; CDR2 reads YYNGEE. The V end lost 1 base, the J end lost 5 bases, and 7 bases lay between the germline ends. The CDR3 protein is CASSVSFHNEQFF. CDR3 bases: TGTGCCAGCAGCGTATCCTTTCACAATGAGCAGTTCTTC.

The chain combines TRBV10-3 with TRBJ2-7; D might be TRBD2 (6 bases). The CDR3 is 18 amino acids. Germline V CDR1 and CDR2: ENHRY, SYGVKD. V was cut by 0 bases and J by 2 bases, with 20 bases left in between. Written as DNA, the CDR3 is TGTGCCATCAGTGAGTCGATTGGGGATCCGGCGGGGACCTACGAGCAGTACTTC. Its protein product is CAISESIGDPAGTYEQYF.